This entry features one TCR beta chain sequence. V dropped 1 base and J dropped 2 bases, with 14 bases sitting between them. CDR3 size: 17 residues. Germline V CDR1 and CDR2: ENHRY, SYGVKD. Repertoires were generated with immunoSEQ multiplex PCR, while TCRdb's copy carries only in-frame clones and drops some. The sample records approximately 84,000 clones, around 94% being singletons. These data belong to a study of T cell changes during pregnancy in multiple sclerosis. V is TRBV10-3 and J is TRBJ2-2; D possibly corresponds to TRBD1 (5 bases). The receptor was derived from a female donor in good health, enrolled as a control in a pregnancy study. This material consisted of peripheral blood, taken in the second trimester of pregnancy. The CDR3 region has the DNA TGTGCCATCAGTGAGTGGGGCCAGCCGGCAAACACCGGGGAGCTGTTTTTT. This encodes CAISEWGQPANTGELFF.